Sequencing of this T cell receptor beta chain was carried out in a study of neoadjuvant nivolumab and ipilimumab in lung cancer. The study's findings and limits: Compared with tumor-adjacent uninvolved lung, resected tumors showed greater richness and clonality.

CDR1 and CDR2 (germline): SGHTA, FQGNSA. V was pared by 5 bases and J by 1 base, with 2 bases of the junction left unmatched. The CDR3 covers 14 residues. As for this clone: The antigen is undetermined.

Sequencing used immunoSEQ multiplex PCR; TCRdb keeps in-frame clones, though not all of them. This table holds roughly 49,000 clones, roughly 91% found once. The chain joins TRBV7-2 to TRBJ2-7, with 10 bases matching TRBD2. This sequence originates from an adult with non-small cell lung cancer. Some clones in this sample may be carry-over from other donors' samples. The sequencing used blood, collected before neoadjuvant nivolumab, alone or with ipilimumab. The CDR3 DNA reads TGTGCCAGCAGCAAACTAGCGGGATCCTACGAGCAGTACTTC. This gives the protein CASSKLAGSYEQYF.